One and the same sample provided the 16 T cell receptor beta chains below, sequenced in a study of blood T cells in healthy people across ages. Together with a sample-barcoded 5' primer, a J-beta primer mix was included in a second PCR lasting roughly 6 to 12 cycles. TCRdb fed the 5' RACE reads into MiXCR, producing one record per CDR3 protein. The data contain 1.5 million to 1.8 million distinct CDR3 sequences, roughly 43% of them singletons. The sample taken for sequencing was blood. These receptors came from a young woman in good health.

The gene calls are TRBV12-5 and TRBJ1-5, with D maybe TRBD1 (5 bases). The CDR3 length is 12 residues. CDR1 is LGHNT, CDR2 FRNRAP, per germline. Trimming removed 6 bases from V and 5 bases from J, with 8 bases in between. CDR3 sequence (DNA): TGTGCTAGTGGGAGGGGCGATCAGCCCCAGCATTTT. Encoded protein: CASGRGDQPQHF.

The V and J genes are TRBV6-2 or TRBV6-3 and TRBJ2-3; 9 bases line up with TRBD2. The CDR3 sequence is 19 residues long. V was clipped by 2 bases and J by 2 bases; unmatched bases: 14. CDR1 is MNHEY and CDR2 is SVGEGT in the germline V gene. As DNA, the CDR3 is TGTGCCAGCAGTTACCCAACTGCTAGCGGGGCACCCCACACAGATACGCAGTATTTT. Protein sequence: CASSYPTASGAPHTDTQYF.

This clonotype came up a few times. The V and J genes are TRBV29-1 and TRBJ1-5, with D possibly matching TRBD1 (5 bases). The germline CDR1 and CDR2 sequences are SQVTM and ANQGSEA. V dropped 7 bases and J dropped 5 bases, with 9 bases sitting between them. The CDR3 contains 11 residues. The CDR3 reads CSGRVDQPQHF. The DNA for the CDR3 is TGCAGCGGCAGGGTGGATCAGCCCCAGCATTTT.

CDR3 sequence reads: CSVLGTLGEKLFF. CDR3 sequence (DNA): TGCAGCGTCCTCGGGACCCTTGGTGAAAAACTGTTTTTT. The chain combines TRBV29-1 with TRBJ1-4; possible D gene TRBD1, 5 bases. Trimming shortened V by 6 bases and J by 7 bases, and 15 bases separated the two germline ends. The CDR3 has 13 amino acids. The germline gives CDR1 SQVTM, CDR2 ANQGSEA.

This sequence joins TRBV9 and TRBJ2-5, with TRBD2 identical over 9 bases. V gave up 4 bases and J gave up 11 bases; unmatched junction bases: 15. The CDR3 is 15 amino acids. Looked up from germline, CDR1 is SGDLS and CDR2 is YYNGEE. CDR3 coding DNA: TGTGCCAGCAGCCGCAGCGGGAGGTTAAACAATGAGCAGTACTTC. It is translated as CASSRSGRLNNEQYF.

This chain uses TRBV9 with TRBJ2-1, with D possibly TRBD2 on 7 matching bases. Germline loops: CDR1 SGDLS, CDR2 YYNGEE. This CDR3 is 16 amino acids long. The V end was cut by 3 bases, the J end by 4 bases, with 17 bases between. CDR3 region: CASSGGGAGEYNEQFF. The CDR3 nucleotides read TGTGCCAGCAGCGGAGGGGGGGCGGGGGAGTACAATGAGCAGTTCTTC. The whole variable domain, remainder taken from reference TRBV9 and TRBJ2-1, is DSGVTQTPKHLITATGQRVTLRCSPRSGDLSVYWYQQSLDQGLQFLIQYYNGEERAKGNILERFSAQQFPDLHSELNLSSLELGDSALYFCASSGGGAGEYNEQFFGPGTRLTVL.

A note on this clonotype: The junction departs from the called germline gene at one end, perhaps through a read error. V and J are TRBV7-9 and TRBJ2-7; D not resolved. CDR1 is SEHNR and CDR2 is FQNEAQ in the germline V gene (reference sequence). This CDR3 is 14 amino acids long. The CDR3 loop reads CTSTRRRDSYEQYF. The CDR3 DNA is TGTACCAGCACCAGACGCCGAGATTCCTACGAGCAGTACTTC.

In nucleotides, the CDR3 is TGTGCTAGTGGCTTTCCAACGGGGGCCAAAAACATTCAGTACTTC. This gives the protein CASGFPTGAKNIQYF. This sequence joins TRBV12-5 and TRBJ2-4; possible D gene TRBD2, 5 bases. CDR3 size: 15 residues. Germline V gene sequence: CDR1 LGHNT, CDR2 FRNRAP. Deletions cut 6 bases from V and 1 base from J, with 13 bases between. The full variable domain, rest sourced from reference TRBV12-5 and TRBJ2-4, is DARVTQTPRHKVTEMGQEVTMRCQPILGHNTVFWYRQTMMQGLELLAYFRNRAPLDDSGMPKDRFSAEMPDATLATLKIQPSEPRDSAVYFCASGFPTGAKNIQYFGAGTRLSVL.

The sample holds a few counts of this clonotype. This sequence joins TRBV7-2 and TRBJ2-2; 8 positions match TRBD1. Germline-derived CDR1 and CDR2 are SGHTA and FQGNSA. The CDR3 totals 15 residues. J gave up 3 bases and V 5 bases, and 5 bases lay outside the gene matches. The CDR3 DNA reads TGTGCCAGCAGCCCGTCAGGGGGCTACACCGGGGAGCTGTTTTTT. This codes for CASSPSGGYTGELFF.

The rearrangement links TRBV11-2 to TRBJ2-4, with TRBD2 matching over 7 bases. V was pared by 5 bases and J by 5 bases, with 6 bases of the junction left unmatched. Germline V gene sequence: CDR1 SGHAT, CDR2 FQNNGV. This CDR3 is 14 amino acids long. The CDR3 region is CASSPARGENIQYF. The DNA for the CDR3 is TGTGCCAGCAGCCCTGCCCGGGGGGAAAACATTCAGTACTTC.

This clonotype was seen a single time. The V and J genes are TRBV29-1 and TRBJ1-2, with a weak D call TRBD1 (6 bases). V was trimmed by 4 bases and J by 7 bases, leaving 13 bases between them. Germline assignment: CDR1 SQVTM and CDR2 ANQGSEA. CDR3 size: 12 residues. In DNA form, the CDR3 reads TGCAGCGTTGTCTCGGGGGCGGCTGGCTACACCTTC. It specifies CSVVSGAAGYTF. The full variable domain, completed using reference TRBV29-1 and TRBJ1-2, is SAVISQKPSRDICQRGTSLTIQCQVDSQVTMMFWYRQQPGQSLTLIATANQGSEATYESGFVIDKFPISRPNLTFSTLTVSNMSPEDSSIYLCSVVSGAAGYTFGSGTRLTVV.

The DNA for the CDR3 is TGTGCCAGCAGTCCCCCCTCAGGGCACAGAACGGTGTATTTT. It specifies CASSPPSGHRTVYF. This rearrangement joins TRBV27 to TRBJ2-3; a possible D gene is TRBD1 (5 bases). Germline V lookup: CDR1 MNHEY, CDR2 SMNVEV (reference sequence). V gave up 5 bases and J gave up 14 bases, with 23 bases separating them. The CDR3 is 14 residues long.

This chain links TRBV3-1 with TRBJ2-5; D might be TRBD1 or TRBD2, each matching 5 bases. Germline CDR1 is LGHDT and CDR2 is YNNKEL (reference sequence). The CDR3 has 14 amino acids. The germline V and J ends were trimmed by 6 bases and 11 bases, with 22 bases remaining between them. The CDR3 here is CASRPQGIGRGQYF. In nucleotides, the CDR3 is TGTGCCAGCAGACCTCAGGGCATCGGGCGCGGGCAGTACTTC.

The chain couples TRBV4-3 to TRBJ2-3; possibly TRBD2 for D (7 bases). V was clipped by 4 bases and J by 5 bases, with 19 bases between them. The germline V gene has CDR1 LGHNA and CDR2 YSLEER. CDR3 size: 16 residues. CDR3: CASSLGGGRGRDTQYF. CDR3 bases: TGCGCCAGCAGCCTTGGGGGCGGGAGAGGGCGAGATACGCAGTATTTT.

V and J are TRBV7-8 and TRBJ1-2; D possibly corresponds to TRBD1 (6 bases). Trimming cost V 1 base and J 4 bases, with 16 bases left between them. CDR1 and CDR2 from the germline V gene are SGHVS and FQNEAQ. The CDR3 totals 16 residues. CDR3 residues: CASSLDAPGHLYGYTF. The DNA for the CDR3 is TGTGCCAGCAGCTTAGACGCTCCGGGACACCTCTATGGCTACACCTTC.

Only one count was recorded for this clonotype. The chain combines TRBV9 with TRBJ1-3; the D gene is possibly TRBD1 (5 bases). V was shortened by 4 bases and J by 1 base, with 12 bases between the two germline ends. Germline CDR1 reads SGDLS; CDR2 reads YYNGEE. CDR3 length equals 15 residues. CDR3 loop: CASSTQGRSGNTIYF. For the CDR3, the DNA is TGTGCCAGCAGCACCCAGGGTCGGTCTGGAAACACCATATATTTT.